The present T cell receptor beta chain was sequenced within a study of blood T cell repertoires in COVID-19. The overall study: Cohort 3 recovered donors had two negative PCRs, clearance, or symptom resolution. Researchers got acute and convalescent COVID-19 samples from the United States, Italy and Spain.

This clone was picked up a small number of times. The germline V and J ends were trimmed by 1 base and 7 bases, with 13 bases remaining between them. The CDR3 has 15 amino acids. Germline V CDR1 and CDR2: MGHRA, YSYEKL. Across 20 to 25 US areas, participants ranged in age from about 18 to 89 years. Donors were grouped by their self-reported clinical history. The table came from immunoSEQ multiplex PCR; TCRdb's copy has only in-frame clones and leaves some out. The data hold over 110,000 clones, with about 80% observed a single time. The sequencing input was PBMCs or T cells enriched from blood (not recorded which). This chain links TRBV4-1 with TRBJ2-2; a possible D gene is TRBD2 (6 bases). The clonotype originates from a man between 50 and 59 years old in a cohort exposed to, infected with or recovered from COVID-19 (not recorded which). Here the CDR3 DNA reads TGCGCCAGCAGCCAAGTGACTAGTGAGGGCGGGGAGCTGTTTTTT. Translating gives CASSQVTSEGGELFF.